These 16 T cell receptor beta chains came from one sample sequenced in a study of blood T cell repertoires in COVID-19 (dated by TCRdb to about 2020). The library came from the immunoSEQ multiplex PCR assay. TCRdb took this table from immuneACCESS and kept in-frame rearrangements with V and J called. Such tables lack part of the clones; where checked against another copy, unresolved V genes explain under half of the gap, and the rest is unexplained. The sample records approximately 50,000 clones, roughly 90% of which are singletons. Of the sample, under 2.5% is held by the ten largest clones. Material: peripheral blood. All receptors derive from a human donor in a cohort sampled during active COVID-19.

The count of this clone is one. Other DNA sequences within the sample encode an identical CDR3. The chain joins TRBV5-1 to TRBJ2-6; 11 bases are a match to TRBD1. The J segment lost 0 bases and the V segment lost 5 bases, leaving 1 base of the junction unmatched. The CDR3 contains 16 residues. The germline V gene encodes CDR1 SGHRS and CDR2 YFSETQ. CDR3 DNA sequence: TGCGCCAGCAGAGGGACAGGGGGCTCTGGGGCCAACGTCCTGACTTTC. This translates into CASRGTGGSGANVLTF.

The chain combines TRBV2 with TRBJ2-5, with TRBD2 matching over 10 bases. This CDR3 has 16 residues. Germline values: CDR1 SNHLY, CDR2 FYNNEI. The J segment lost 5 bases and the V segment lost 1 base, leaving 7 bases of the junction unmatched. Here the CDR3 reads CASSEGSAGGRETQYF. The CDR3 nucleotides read TGTGCCAGCAGTGAAGGTTCAGCGGGGGGGAGGGAGACCCAGTACTTC.

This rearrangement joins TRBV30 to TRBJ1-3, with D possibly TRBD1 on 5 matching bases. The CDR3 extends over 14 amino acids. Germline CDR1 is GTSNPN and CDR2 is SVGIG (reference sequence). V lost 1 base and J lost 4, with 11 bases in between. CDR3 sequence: CAWSETVFGNTIYF. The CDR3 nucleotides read TGTGCCTGGAGTGAGACAGTCTTCGGAAACACCATATATTTT.

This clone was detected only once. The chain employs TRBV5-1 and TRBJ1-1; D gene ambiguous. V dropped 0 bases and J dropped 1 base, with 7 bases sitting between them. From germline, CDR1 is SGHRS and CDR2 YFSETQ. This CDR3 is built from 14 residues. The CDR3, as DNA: TGCGCCAGCAGCTTGGACAGACCGAACACTGAAGCTTTCTTT. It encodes CASSLDRPNTEAFF.

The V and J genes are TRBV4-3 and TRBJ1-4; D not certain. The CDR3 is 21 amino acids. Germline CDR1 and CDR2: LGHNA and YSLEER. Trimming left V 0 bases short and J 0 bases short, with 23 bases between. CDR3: CASSQEAGAGAPVTTNEKLFF. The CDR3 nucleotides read TGCGCCAGCAGCCAAGAGGCAGGAGCGGGCGCCCCGGTCACAACTAATGAAAAACTGTTTTTT.

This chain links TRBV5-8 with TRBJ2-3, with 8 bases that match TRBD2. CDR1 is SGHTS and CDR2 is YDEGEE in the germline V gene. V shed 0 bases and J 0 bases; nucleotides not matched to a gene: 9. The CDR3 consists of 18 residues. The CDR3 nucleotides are TGTGCCAGCAGCTTGGATGGTACTAGCGGCCTTAGCACAGATACGCAGTATTTT. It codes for CASSLDGTSGLSTDTQYF.

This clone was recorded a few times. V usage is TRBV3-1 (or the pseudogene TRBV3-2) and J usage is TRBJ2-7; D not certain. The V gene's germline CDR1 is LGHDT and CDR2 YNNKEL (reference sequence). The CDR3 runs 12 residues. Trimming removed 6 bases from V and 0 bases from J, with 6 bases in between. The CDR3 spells CASRQNSYEQYF. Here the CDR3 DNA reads TGTGCCAGCAGACAGAACTCCTACGAGCAGTACTTC.

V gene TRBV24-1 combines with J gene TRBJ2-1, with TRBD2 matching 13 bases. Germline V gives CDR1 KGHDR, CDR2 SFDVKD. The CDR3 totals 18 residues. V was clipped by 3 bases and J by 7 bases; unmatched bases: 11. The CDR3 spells CATSDRIGLAGVWNEQFF. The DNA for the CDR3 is TGTGCCACCAGTGATCGAATCGGACTAGCGGGAGTTTGGAATGAGCAGTTCTTC.

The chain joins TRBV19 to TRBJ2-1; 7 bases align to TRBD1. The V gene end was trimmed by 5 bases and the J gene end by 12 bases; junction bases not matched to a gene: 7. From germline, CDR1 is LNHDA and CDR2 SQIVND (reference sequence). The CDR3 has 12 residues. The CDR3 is CASSFRQGWQFF. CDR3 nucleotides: TGTGCCAGTAGTTTTAGACAGGGCTGGCAGTTCTTC.

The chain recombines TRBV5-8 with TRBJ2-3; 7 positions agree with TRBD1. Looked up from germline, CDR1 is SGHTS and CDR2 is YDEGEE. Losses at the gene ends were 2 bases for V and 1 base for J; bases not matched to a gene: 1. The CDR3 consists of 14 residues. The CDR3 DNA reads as TGTGCCAGCAGCTTCGGACAGGGCACAGATACGCAGTATTTT. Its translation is CASSFGQGTDTQYF.

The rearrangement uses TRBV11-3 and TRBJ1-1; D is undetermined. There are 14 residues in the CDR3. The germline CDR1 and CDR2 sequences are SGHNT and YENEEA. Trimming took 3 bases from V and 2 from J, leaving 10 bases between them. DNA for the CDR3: TGTGCCAGCAGCTTTAGCAGTACCAACACTGAAGCTTTCTTT. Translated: CASSFSSTNTEAFF.

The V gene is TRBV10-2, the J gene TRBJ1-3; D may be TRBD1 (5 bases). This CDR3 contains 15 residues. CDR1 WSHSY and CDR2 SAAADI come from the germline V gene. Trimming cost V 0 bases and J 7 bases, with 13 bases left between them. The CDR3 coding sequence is TGCGCCAGCAGTGAGTCGTATAAGGGGATCAACACCATATATTTT. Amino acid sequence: CASSESYKGINTIYF.

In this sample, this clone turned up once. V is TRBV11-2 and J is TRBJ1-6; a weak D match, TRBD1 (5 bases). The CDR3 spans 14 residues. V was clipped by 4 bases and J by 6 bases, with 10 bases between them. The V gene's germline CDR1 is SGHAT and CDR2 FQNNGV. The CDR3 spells CASSSAGTNSPLHF. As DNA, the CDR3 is TGTGCCAGCAGCTCAGCGGGGACTAATTCACCCCTCCACTTT.

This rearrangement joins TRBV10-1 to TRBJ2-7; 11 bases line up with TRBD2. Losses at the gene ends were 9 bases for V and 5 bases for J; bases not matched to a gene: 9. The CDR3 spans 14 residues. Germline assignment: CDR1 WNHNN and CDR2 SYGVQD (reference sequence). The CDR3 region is CASPRLAGRHEQYF. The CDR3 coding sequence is TGCGCCAGTCCCCGACTAGCGGGAAGGCACGAGCAGTACTTC.

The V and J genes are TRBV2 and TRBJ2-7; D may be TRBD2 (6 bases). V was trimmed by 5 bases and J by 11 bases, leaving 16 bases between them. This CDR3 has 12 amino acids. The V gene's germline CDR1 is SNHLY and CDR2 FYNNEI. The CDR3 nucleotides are TGTGCCAGCAGTTTAGAGCCAAGGGAGGAGTACTTC. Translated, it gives CASSLEPREEYF.

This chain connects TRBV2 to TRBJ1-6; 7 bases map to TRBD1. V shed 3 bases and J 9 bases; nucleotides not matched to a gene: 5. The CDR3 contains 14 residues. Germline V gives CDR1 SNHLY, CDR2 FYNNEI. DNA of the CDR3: TGTGCCAGCAGTGAGAGGGACAGCAGTTCACCCCTCCACTTT. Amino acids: CASSERDSSSPLHF.